This T cell receptor (beta chain) was profiled in a study of blood T cell repertoires in COVID-19. Across the study: T cells, B-cell-depleted T cells, or PBMCs provided the cDNA or gDNA that served as material.

Study processing details: Scientists estimated how many nucleated cells there were by amplifying reference gene primers. Profiled with immunoSEQ multiplex PCR; TCRdb holds only in-frame clones, not every one. V and J calls and clone size follow that table, whereas D and trimming were derived from the DNA. Of 340,000 or so clones in the sample, over 75% are singletons; the top ten hold 1%. J was trimmed by 5 bases and V by 11 bases; bases with no gene match: 7. The germline gives CDR1 MDHEN, CDR2 SYDVKM. The CDR3 spans 12 residues. The sample taken for sequencing was peripheral blood. This TCR derives from a man aged 45 to 65 with active or convalescent COVID-19. The rearrangement links TRBV28 to TRBJ1-1; TRBD1 matches at 8 bases. The CDR3 nucleotides are TGTGCCGGTGGGACAGGTCGGACTGAAGCTTTCTTT. Protein: CAGGTGRTEAFF. Full variable domain (rest looked up from reference TRBV28 and TRBJ1-1): DVKVTQSSRYLVKRTGEKVFLECVQDMDHENMFWYRQDPGLGLRLIYFSYDVKMKEKGDIPEGYSVSREKKERFSLILESASTNQTSMYLCAGGTGRTEAFFGQGTRLTVV.